This TCR beta chain was identified in a study of cytomegalovirus exposure and HLA in healthy donors (dated by TCRdb to about 2017). With respect to the entire study: An earlier analysis of some 550 of the donors reported about 250 Gb of sequence data and 117 million unique TCR beta sequences from 150 million to 200 million T cells. Donor age, sex, ethnicity and CMV serostatus were collected together with the repertoire data. The number of typed donors differed by locus: about 620-640 for A, B, C, DRB1 and DQB1; some 540 for DQA1; 606 for DPA1; and around 450 for DPB1. Several DR-DQ haplotypes were treated as single units for association and clustering because of strong linkage in the cohort. Among the roughly 380 genotyped donors, approximately 81% belonged to the genetic ancestry cluster associated with self-reported Caucasian donors. To study patterns of TCR occurrence, a later analysis re-analyzed previously published TCR beta repertoires from around 660 donors and added high-resolution HLA genotyping. In a later genetic analysis, genome-wide SNP genotypes for about 65% of the roughly 700 donors were used, and that subset was treated as a discovery cohort. Among some 410 genotyped donors of the cohort, an average of around 240,000 unique TCR beta nucleotide sequences were sequenced per donor, roughly 20% of them non-productive. HLA typing included class I and class II loci at four-digit resolution. In the later analysis, no new phenotypic data were used to find candidate immune exposures; instead, reliance was placed on TCR beta sequences and their occurrence across donors. Every repertoire in the discovery cohort had been generated on one and the same sequencing platform. An early release that covered fewer than 750 HLA-typed donors contained around 300 gigabases of sequencing data and tens of millions of unique TCR sequences. Using immunosequencing, the study profiled T cell repertoires from 640 or so subjects and related those repertoires to cytomegalovirus serostatus. A separate validation cohort of over 95 different subjects was used in addition to the roughly 640-subject first cohort. To predict cytomegalovirus infection status, the study brought together high-throughput TCR immunosequencing, statistical association of individual TCRs with disease status, and machine learning. The study aimed to test whether signatures of past pathogen exposure could be identified by cataloging public T cell receptors. An earlier analysis of 500 to 650 of the donors applied high-throughput TCR beta sequencing to assess whether each TCR beta V gene segment acted as functional or pseudogenic. What the work shows at the level of the full study, not this receptor alone: The authors suggested that the approach could potentially be extended to other disease states and immunological phenotypes. Immune exposure information for the cohort was limited to CMV serostatus. According to a later genetic analysis, donors in an Asian-associated ancestry cluster had fewer N-insertions in productive TCRs than the roughly 670-donor mean. Only TCR beta chains were sequenced in this cohort, and the absence of alpha or paired-chain data limited detectable features. A later analysis associated roughly 17,000 TCR beta sequences with specific HLA alleles at a false discovery rate of 0.05. A later analysis found that most CMV-associated TCR beta chains appeared HLA-restricted, with HLA associations seemingly driven largely by CMV exposure. Broadly in line with IMGT annotations, most TCR beta V segments showed up in productive rearrangements about 87% or about 30% of the time in an earlier analysis of around 550 of the donors. Roughly uniform sequencing depth across donors was assumed in presence/absence analyses, although this assumption may not hold. The study gave a list of some 150 TCR beta chains associated with cytomegalovirus. Because HLA typing was unavailable for some donors at each locus, only the typed subset was used in association tests. A later analysis found that TCR association rates varied across HLA loci, with DRB1 alleles showing the most associated TCRs and HLA-C alleles the fewest. The sequencing pipeline was judged likely to have produced a cluster of highly shared sequence variants as a technical artifact. Most TCR sequences were seen in very few donors, while some public TCRs were found in many individuals. The classifier was reported to diagnose cytomegalovirus status with high specificity and sensitivity in both the original cohort and the validation cohort. Linkage disequilibrium might explain the correlated functional status among segregating V segments, but an unknown experimental factor could not be ruled out. A further reported finding was that TCR beta sequences accurately predicted the HLA-A and HLA-B alleles for most subjects in the first cohort. The earlier analysis of approximately 560 of the donors excluded roughly 17 rarely observed V segments, including chromosome 9 orphons, because counts were too low. Three of the identified cytomegalovirus-associated TCR beta chains were confirmed in vitro to be specific for cytomegalovirus antigens. Several of the top co-occurrence clusters appeared to be linked to parvovirus B19, influenza, CMV and Epstein-Barr virus, according to a later analysis. In a later genetic analysis, a missense DCLRE1C variant was associated with V-gene and J-gene trimming of TCR beta chains, and the association was replicated in an independent cohort. When HLA alleles, especially DR and DQ, strongly co-occurred, attributing TCR associations to individual alleles was difficult. A later analysis found that HLA-associated TCR beta chains were more clonally expanded and had lower generation probabilities than equally common non-associated chains.

Library creation used the immunoSEQ multiplex PCR assay. For the multiplex PCR, a mixture combining 60 forward primers for TCR Vbeta segments and 13 reverse primers for TCR Jbeta segments was used. The CDR3 region of rearranged TCR beta genes was amplified from genomic DNA with a multiplex PCR assay. The Illumina HiSeq System was used to sequence the amplified TCR beta libraries as 87-base-pair reads. Under the source paper's analysis protocol: A later analysis tallied about 77 million unique TCR beta chains across the 666 repertoires, and about 12 million of those chains were shared by two or more donors. Raw reads were error-corrected and collapsed into unique sequences by a nearest-neighbor algorithm in which closely related sequences were merged to remove PCR and sequencing errors. CDR3 sequences were aligned to IMGT reference sequences to assign V, D and J gene segments. For a sequence to be retained, at least a six-nucleotide match to both a V gene segment and a J gene segment was required. A rearrangement counted as productive if the CDR3 had no stop codons and remained in frame with V and J, and every other rearrangement counted as non-productive. CDR3 was defined according to IMGT convention as the region running from the second conserved V-encoded cysteine to the conserved J-encoded phenylalanine. Sequences without an unambiguous match to a single V gene segment were excluded from the earlier analysis of approximately 560 of the donors. In an earlier analysis of several hundred of the donors, a V segment was called functional when productive rearrangements were above 56.7%, and segregating when the standard deviation between donors exceeded 5%. To diagnose cytomegalovirus status from the catalog of TCR beta chain sequences, a statistical classification framework was built. In a later analysis, TCR nucleotide sequences were compared against IMGT/GENE-DB human TR gene sequences so that V and J genes could be assigned. In a later analysis, CDR3 sequences and most-parsimonious VDJ recombination scenarios were assigned using the TCRdist pipeline. In a later analysis, every TCR beta chain was defined by the combination of its CDR3 amino acid sequence and its V-gene family, and reads without a unique V-gene family were dropped. As a way to deal with suspected cross-contamination and a sequencing artifact, a later analysis dropped nearly 600 nucleotide sequences that were highly shared and had low generation probability. In a later analysis, a clonal expansion index was calculated for each public chain from normalized within-repertoire ranks of inferred template counts. In a later analysis, generation probabilities were computed using a VDJ recombination model fitted to out-of-frame rearrangements, and the results were checked against IGoR. Hypergeometric tests were used in a later analysis to score TCR-TCR, TCR-HLA and TCR-CMV co-occurrence, with a repertoire-size bias correction applied to the TCR pairs. To estimate false discovery rates, a later analysis permuted the HLA or CMV assignments 20 times. In a later analysis, co-occurring TCRs were grouped using DBSCAN, and TCRdist sequence similarity was added for clustering within HLA-allele-positive subsets. For co-occurrence clustering, repertoires with fewer than 30,000 or more than 120,000 public chains were excluded, along with roughly five repertoires with anomalous nucleotide sharing. TCRdb carries this immuneACCESS record with in-frame sequences only. Its versions omit some clonotypes, under half of them owing to an unresolved V gene in the studies checked, with the rest unexplained. That table gives V, J and clone size, and the DNA gave D and trimming. The sample table shows 70,000 to 90,000 clones, and 60% to 75% are seen once. The ten largest clones capture about 22% of the sample.

The cohort consisted of 600 to 750 healthy bone marrow donors. At the time of sampling, all cohort members were nominally healthy, though unrecorded immune exposures were likely present. The donor was CMV seropositive and was included in the group of 250 to 300 seropositive cohort members. Each donor provided a peripheral blood sample, and peripheral blood mononuclear cells were used for TCR beta sequencing. The Qiagen DNeasy Blood Extraction Kit was used to extract genomic DNA from the blood cell samples. Note on this clone: No cognate antigen has been identified for it. No much larger clone is present one base from it, and per-base qualities are unavailable.

The specimen was PBMCs. The TCR sequence derives from a man in his forties or fifties in good health and CMV-seropositive.

The DNA sequence follows: TGTGCCAGTAGTATCCGGGGGGATAGGGACACTGAAGCTTTCTTT. Translated, it gives CASSIRGDRDTEAFF. Here the chain combines TRBV19 and TRBJ1-1; perhaps TRBD1 is the D gene, with 5 bases matching. V is clipped by 3 bases and J by 3 bases, and the sequence between their germline boundaries is 14 bases long. CDR1 is given as LNHDA and CDR2 as SQIVND, both from the germline V gene (reference sequence). The CDR3 starts with the cysteine, ends with the phenylalanine, and has 15 residues. Only the CDR3 region is kept as DNA, spanning 45 bases read in frame from base 1.